This is a list of T cell receptor beta chains from one sample in a study of T cell responses to AZD1222 COVID-19 vaccine. Data came from immunoSEQ multiplex PCR; TCRdb stores just in-frame clones and leaves some out. Of under 200,000 clones in the sample, about 92% were seen once. Sequencing was performed on peripheral blood, taken on day 0 of MenACWY control vaccination. Receptor source: an adult in good health. CDR3s include the opening cysteine and the closing phenylalanine or tryptophan. The D gene is left open where the match is weak. Part of the rows lack a size; the others show once, few, many or a class for expanded clones.

clone size | J gene | D gene | V gene | CDR3 DNA | CDR3 protein
- | TRBJ2-1 | TRBD2 | TRBV7-6 | TGTGCCAGCAGCGAGACAGGACTAGCGGGAGGTGAGCAGTTCTTC | CASSETGLAGGEQFF
- | TRBJ2-1 | TRBD2 | TRBV29-1 | TGCAGCGGGGCTAGCGGGAGGGCCTATCAGAACAATGAGCAGTTCTTC | CSGASGRAYQNNEQFF
- | TRBJ1-2 | - | TRBV30 | TGTGCCTGGAGTCACGGCACTAACTATGGCTACACCTTC | CAWSHGTNYGYTF
- | TRBJ2-5 | - | TRBV15 | TGTGCCACCAGCAGAAGGTCGGTAGCGGAGACCCAGTACTTC | CATSRRSVAETQYF
- | TRBJ2-3 | - | TRBV10-3 | TGTGCCATCAGTGACAGAGGGGCGACAGATACGCAGTATTTT | CAISDRGATDTQYF
few | TRBJ1-1 | - | TRBV3-1/TRBV3-2 | TGTGCCAGCGCCCCCTGGGGGGGGGTGAACACTGAAGCTTTCTTT | CASAPWGGVNTEAFF
- | TRBJ2-1 | TRBD2 | TRBV6-4 | TGTGCCAGCAGTGACGGGAGCGGGAGCACCCACAATGAGCAGTTCTTC | CASSDGSGSTHNEQFF
- | TRBJ1-3 | - | TRBV7-2 | TGTGCCAGCAGGCGGGGGGGCCCCGGGTCTGGAAACACCATATATTTT | CASRRGGPGSGNTIYF
- | TRBJ1-6 | - | TRBV12-5 | TGTGCTAGTGGTTTGGTAGTGGAGGGGGGGAATTCACCCCTCCACTTT | CASGLVVEGGNSPLHF
once | TRBJ2-7 | - | TRBV9 | TGTGCCAGCAGCGTAGGAAGCGGGCAAAAGTACGAGCAGTACTTC | CASSVGSGQKYEQYF
- | TRBJ1-2 | TRBD1 | TRBV7-2 | TGTGCCAGCAGCTTAGCGCTAGGGGGCCTCCGTAACTATGGCTACACCTTC | CASSLALGGLRNYGYTF
once | TRBJ2-1 | TRBD2 | TRBV5-1 | TGCGCCAGCAGCACCGGGACTAGCGGGCGTGACAATGAGCAGTTCTTC | CASSTGTSGRDNEQFF
- | TRBJ1-1 | - | TRBV6-5 | TGTGCCAGCACCGGGGCCCCCCCTCGGAACACTGAAGCTTTCTTT | CASTGAPPRNTEAFF
- | TRBJ1-3 | TRBD1 | TRBV24-1 | TGTGCCACCAGTGATTCAGGGGGTACTGGAAACACCATATATTTT | CATSDSGGTGNTIYF
- | TRBJ1-1 | - | TRBV5-1 | TGCGCCAGCAGCCCGGGCCACAGCTGGACCCTCGACACTGAAGCTTTCTTT | CASSPGHSWTLDTEAFF
- | TRBJ2-7 | - | TRBV7-7 | TGTGCTAGCAGCTTAAACAGGGACAACGAGCAGTACTTC | CASSLNRDNEQYF
- | TRBJ2-6 | - | TRBV7-8 | TGTGCCAGCAGCCCTGGGGCCAACGTCCTGACTTTC | CASSPGANVLTF
once | TRBJ1-2 | - | TRBV29-1 | TGCAGCGTTGAAGGAGACAGGAGTGGCTACACCTTC | CSVEGDRSGYTF
- | TRBJ1-3 | - | TRBV6-2/TRBV6-3 | TGTGCCAGCAGTAACAGAGCTGGAAACACCATATATTTT | CASSNRAGNTIYF
- | TRBJ1-1 | - | TRBV7-2 | TGTGCCAGCAACCCTGGCCAGGGTGGCACTGAAGCTTTCTTT | CASNPGQGGTEAFF
many | TRBJ2-3 | TRBD2 | TRBV3-1/TRBV3-2 | TGTGCCAGCAGCCAAGATGGGGGGGATTCATATACGCAGTATTTT | CASSQDGGDSYTQYF
- | TRBJ1-6 | - | TRBV19 | TGTGCCAGTAGTATTCGCGGCTCCTATAATTCACCCCTCCACTTT | CASSIRGSYNSPLHF
- | TRBJ2-3 | - | TRBV28 | TGTGCCAGCGGATCGGGTGGAGGCTGGAAGGGAATAAGGGATACGCAGTATTTT | CASGSGGGWKGIRDTQYF
- | TRBJ1-2 | TRBD1 | TRBV19 | TGTGCCAGTAGTATAGGCACAGGGGTCTCTGGATATGGCTACACCTTC | CASSIGTGVSGYGYTF
- | TRBJ2-5 | TRBD2 | TRBV30 | TGTGCCTGGAGTCTGGGGGGGATGATACAAGAGACCCAGTACTTC | CAWSLGGMIQETQYF
- | TRBJ1-5 | - | TRBV28 | TGTGCCAGCAGACCGCCTGGTCAGCCCCAGCATTTT | CASRPPGQPQHF
- | TRBJ1-6 | - | TRBV5-8 | TGTGCCAGCAGCGGGGGCCCCTCCTATAATTCACCCCTCCACTTT | CASSGGPSYNSPLHF